One TCR beta chain is described in this entry. This clone may be a read error of a much larger clone one base away. The data originate from a study of molecular identifiers for immune sequencing clone quantification. This CDR3 has 15 residues. In germline, CDR1 is SQVTM, CDR2 ANQGSEA. A single record per CDR3 protein comes from TCRdb applying MiXCR to the PCR reads. The table has hundreds of thousands of distinct CDR3 sequences, 25% seen once. The V call is TRBV29-1, the J call TRBJ2-5, with TRBD2 identical over 8 bases. This sequence originates from a human donor in good health. Some libraries in this study had Jurkat cell RNA spiked in. What was sequenced was naive CD8+ T cells from blood, with Jurkat cell RNA spiked in. Subset indicated: FACS-sorted CD8+CD4-CCR7+CD45RA+ naive T cells. CDR3 region: CPLVCVGGAGEAQYF. DNA of the CDR3: TGCCCCCTCGTCTGTGTCGGGGGGGCCGGAGAGGCCCAGTACTTC.